This T cell receptor beta chain was sequenced in a study of beta chain features in type 1 diabetes. The study's findings and limits: The question of HLA type influencing TCRB rearrangement was one that remained unresolved here. Moderately but significantly shorter TCRB CDR3s were found in Type 1 diabetes patients in all four CD4+ subsets. Researchers caution that PCR might favor shorter templates, equally among patients and controls.

Germline V gene lookup returns CDR1 SEHNR and CDR2 FQNEAQ (reference sequence). Trimming left V 5 bases short and J 0 bases short, with 13 bases between. The CDR3 totals 16 residues. Worth noting for this clone: The target antigen is unknown.

What was sequenced were expressed TCRB transcripts, since all of the isolated RNA had been reverse transcribed. TCRdb's table, derived via immunoSEQ multiplex PCR, lists solely in-frame clones and lacks some. The sample includes around 350,000 clones, 10% to 15% of them seen just once. The gene calls are TRBV7-9 and TRBJ1-4; D is uncertain. This sequence originates from a man aged 18 to 35 in good health. Sequences were obtained from naive CD4+ T cells from blood. CDR3 coding DNA: TGTGCCAGCAGCCCCCCTGGAGGCGCAACTAATGAAAAACTGTTTTTT. It specifies CASSPPGGATNEKLFF.